The present entry profiles one T cell receptor (beta chain) with its context. Its antigen remains unidentified. PCR employed 60 Vbeta and 13 Jbeta primers. Only in-frame clones appear in the TCRdb table, and some are missing; sequencing was by immunoSEQ multiplex PCR. This sample has under 200,000 clones, with around 78% found just once. There are 15 residues in the CDR3. From germline, CDR1 is SGHVS and CDR2 FNYEAQ. V lost 1 base and J 2 bases, leaving 9 bases between the germline ends. The sample originates from a study of cytomegalovirus exposure and HLA in healthy donors. The study's findings and limits: A link between a missense DCLRE1C variant and TCR beta V- and J-gene trimming emerged from a later analysis. Cytomegalovirus-associated status was assigned to 150 to 200 TCR beta chains.

Sample: PBMCs. This rearrangement joins TRBV7-6 to TRBJ1-3, with D possibly TRBD1 on 5 matching bases. The source of this sequence is a woman aged 30 to 39 in good health and CMV-seropositive. CDR3 region: CASSLVVGPGNTIYF. In nucleotides, the CDR3 is TGTGCCAGCAGCTTAGTCGTGGGGCCTGGAAACACCATATATTTT.